The 14 T cell receptor beta chains below all came from one sample that was sequenced in a study of spatial heterogeneity in lung cancer. Study-level findings and limits: For expanded intratumoral alpha and beta TCRs, counts tracked tumor mutation counts.

TCRdb recomputed calls from the 5' RACE reads with MiXCR, one row per CDR3 protein. The table shows about 1,200 distinct CDR3 sequences, with around 19% occurring only once. Time point indicated: sample taken at primary tumor resection. Antigens of these TCRs are unknown. The starting material was lung tumor tissue, obtained at surgery. The receptors were gathered from a male donor with early-stage non-small cell lung cancer.

In its sample, this clonotype is medium-sized. CDR3 protein: CASSQGGQGAGETQYF. The CDR3 DNA sequence: TGTGCCAGCAGCCAAGGGGGACAGGGGGCAGGAGAGACCCAGTACTTC. This sequence joins TRBV4-2 and TRBJ2-5; 12 positions match TRBD1. The CDR3 extends over 16 amino acids. The V gene's germline CDR1 is LGHNA and CDR2 YNFKEQ. After removal of 1 base from V and 4 bases from J, the junction contained 4 bases not matched to a gene.

Sample share makes this clonotype medium-sized. This chain connects TRBV28 to TRBJ2-7; the D is unclear. The CDR3 totals 14 residues. V was trimmed by 5 bases and J by 4 bases, leaving 15 bases between them. The germline V gene has CDR1 MDHEN and CDR2 SYDVKM. The CDR3 protein is CASSTRWVSYEQYF. CDR3 nucleotides: TGTGCCAGCAGTACCCGGTGGGTAAGTTACGAGCAGTACTTC. Variable domain in full (rest from reference TRBV28 and TRBJ2-7): DVKVTQSSRYLVKRTGEKVFLECVQDMDHENMFWYRQDPGLGLRLIYFSYDVKMKEKGDIPEGYSVSREKKERFSLILESASTNQTSMYLCASSTRWVSYEQYFGPGTRLTVT.

This clonotype was seen more than once but under ten times. This chain uses TRBV28 with TRBJ2-7; the match to TRBD2 covers 15 bases. From germline, CDR1 is MDHEN and CDR2 SYDVKM. V lost 5 bases, J lost 3 bases, and 8 bases stayed unmatched. The CDR3 covers 17 residues. This CDR3 reads CASSPGTSGGLNYEQYF. The CDR3 DNA reads TGTGCCAGCAGTCCCGGGACTAGCGGGGGGCTTAACTACGAGCAGTACTTC. Full variable domain (missing parts from reference TRBV28 and TRBJ2-7): DVKVTQSSRYLVKRTGEKVFLECVQDMDHENMFWYRQDPGLGLRLIYFSYDVKMKEKGDIPEGYSVSREKKERFSLILESASTNQTSMYLCASSPGTSGGLNYEQYFGPGTRLTVT.

In this sample, this clonotype turned up a few times. The chain uses TRBV20-1 and TRBJ2-3; D is unclear. Germline CDR1 reads DFQATT; CDR2 reads SNEGSKA (reference sequence). The CDR3 contains 16 residues. Trimming shortened V by 0 bases and J by 2 bases, and 15 bases separated the two germline ends. Written as DNA, the CDR3 is TGCAGTGCTAGAGATGTCCTAGTGGGCCACACAGATACGCAGTATTTT. Its translation: CSARDVLVGHTDTQYF.

This clonotype was seen only a few times. This chain links TRBV6-5 with TRBJ2-1; 9 bases agree with TRBD2. The ends lost 0 bases at V and 2 bases at J; junction bases unmatched: 8. Germline V gives CDR1 MNHEY, CDR2 SVGAGI. The CDR3 contains 18 residues. The CDR3 DNA reads TGTGCCAGCAGTTACTCGAGTAATGTAGCGGGGGCCTACAATGAGCAGTTCTTC. It yields the protein CASSYSSNVAGAYNEQFF.

This clonotype was counted a few times. This may be a read error: a much more frequent sequence differs by one nucleotide. The conserved phenylalanine or tryptophan is not found at the CDR3 terminus, so this likely reflects a read error. The chain couples TRBV6-5 to TRBJ1-2; 7 bases match TRBD1. V was pared by 6 bases and J by 2 bases, with 6 bases of the junction left unmatched. The CDR3 is 14 amino acids. Germline V lookup: CDR1 MNHEY, CDR2 SVGAGI. The CDR3 DNA reads as TGTGCCAGCAGGATGGCAGGGGGAAACTATGGCTACACCCTC. Translating it yields CASRMAGGNYGYTL.

The rearrangement uses TRBV7-6 and TRBJ2-3; TRBD2 matches at 11 bases. Germline trimming cut 1 base from V and 2 bases from J; bases unmatched to any gene: 2. Germline-derived CDR1 and CDR2 are SGHVS and FNYEAQ. The CDR3 extends over 16 amino acids. The DNA of the CDR3 is TGTGCCAGCAGCTTAGGACTAGCGGGGACCACAGATACGCAGTATTTT. This codes for CASSLGLAGTTDTQYF.

CDR3 region: CASSFGNQETQYF. CDR3 nucleotide sequence: TGTGCCAGCAGTTTCGGTAACCAAGAGACCCAGTACTTC. The chain employs TRBV12-3 or TRBV12-4 and TRBJ2-5; no clear D gene. The CDR3 loop spans 13 amino acids. Trimming took off 3 bases at V and 0 bases at J, with 5 bases between the two ends.

There are a few counts of this clonotype. This sequence joins TRBV18 and TRBJ2-3, with D possibly being TRBD2 (5 bases). With 2 bases removed from V and 5 bases from J, the gap between germline ends came to 5 bases. CDR1 and CDR2 from the germline V gene are KGHSH and LQKENI. The CDR3 is 12 residues long. CDR3 sequence (DNA): TGTGCCAGCTCACCAGAGGGAGATACGCAGTATTTT. It encodes CASSPEGDTQYF.

By proportion, this clonotype is medium-sized. The gene calls are TRBV12-3 or TRBV12-4 and TRBJ1-2; D remains ambiguous. V was shortened by 2 bases and J by 5 bases, with 9 bases between the two germline ends. The CDR3 is made up of 13 amino acids. This chain's CDR3 is CASSLRTDYGYTF. CDR3 in DNA: TGTGCCAGCAGTTTACGGACGGATTATGGCTACACCTTC.

By share, this clonotype ranks as medium-sized (0.01 to 0.1%). The chain joins TRBV10-2 to TRBJ1-2; D remains unclear. This CDR3 region has 14 residues. Trimming took 4 bases from V and 7 from J, leaving 16 bases between them. Germline V lookup: CDR1 WSHSY, CDR2 SAAADI. The CDR3 coding sequence is TGCGCCAGCAGTGGTGGAGACCGCTTCTCTGGCTACACCTTC. It is translated as CASSGGDRFSGYTF.

By share of the sample, this clonotype is large. The V gene is TRBV9, the J gene TRBJ2-3; D unclear. Trimming removed 5 bases at V and 0 bases at J, with 13 bases between. Germline-derived CDR1 and CDR2 are SGDLS and YYNGEE. This CDR3 region has 15 residues. The CDR3 region has the DNA TGTGCCAGCAGTTCGCAAATAGATAGCACAGATACGCAGTATTTT. Protein: CASSSQIDSTDTQYF.

Within the sample, this clonotype is medium-sized. A junction end diverges from the germline sequence, so it may reflect a read error. This chain joins TRBV7-3 and TRBJ2-7; possibly TRBD1 or TRBD2 for D (5 bases each). Germline V gene data show CDR1 as SGHTA and CDR2 as FQGTGA. The CDR3 is made up of 12 amino acids. CDR3 DNA sequence: TGTGCCAGCAGCTTTAACGGGGCAGCGTGGGACTTC. As protein: CASSFNGAAWDF.

This clonotype is classed as large. The chain links TRBV2 to TRBJ2-7; D is tentatively TRBD1 or TRBD2 (6 bases each). This CDR3 has 15 residues. Germline V CDR1 and CDR2: SNHLY, FYNNEI. Trimming cost V 7 bases and J 4 bases, with 20 bases left between them. CDR3 coding DNA: TGTGCCAGCACCTCCAAGGGGGGTGTTTTTTACGAGCAGTACTTC. Protein: CASTSKGGVFYEQYF.